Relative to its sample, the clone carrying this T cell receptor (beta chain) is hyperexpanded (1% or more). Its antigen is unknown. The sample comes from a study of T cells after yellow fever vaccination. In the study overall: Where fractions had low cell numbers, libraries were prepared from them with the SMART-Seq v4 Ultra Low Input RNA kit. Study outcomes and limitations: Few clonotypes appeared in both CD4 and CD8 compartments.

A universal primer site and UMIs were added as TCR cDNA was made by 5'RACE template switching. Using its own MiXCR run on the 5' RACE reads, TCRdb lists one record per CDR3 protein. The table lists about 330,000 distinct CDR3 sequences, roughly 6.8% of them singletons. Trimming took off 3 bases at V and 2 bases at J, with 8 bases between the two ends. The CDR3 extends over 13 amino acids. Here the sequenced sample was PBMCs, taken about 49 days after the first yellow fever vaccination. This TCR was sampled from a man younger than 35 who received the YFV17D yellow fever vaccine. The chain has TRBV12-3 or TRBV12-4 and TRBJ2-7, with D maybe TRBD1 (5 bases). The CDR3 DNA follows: TGTGCCAGCAGTTTTTGGACACCCTACGAGCAGTACTTC. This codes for CASSFWTPYEQYF.